This TCR beta chain was recorded in a study of T cells in Graves' hyperthyroidism and ophthalmopathy. Turning to the study itself: Peripheral blood draws took place at initial diagnosis, ahead of any treatment.

Each 10 ml fresh peripheral blood draw supplied the PBMCs. In this sample, this clonotype turned up many times. Amplified regions were TCR beta CDR3 sequences from RNA transcripts. RT-PCR in the first round (using the HTBI primer set) targeted the TCR CDR3. TCRdb reprocessed the multiplex PCR reads via MiXCR and lists one record per CDR3 protein. The sample carries 350,000 or so distinct CDR3 sequences, around 18% recorded once. Specimen: blood. The clonotype comes from a woman aged 40-49 years with Graves' ophthalmopathy.

CDR3 loop: CASGRAGPEAFF. The CDR3 DNA reads as TGTGCCAGCGGGAGGGCCGGACCTGAAGCTTTCTTT. The gene calls are TRBV12-3 or TRBV12-4 and TRBJ1-1, with no clear D. V gave up 8 bases and J gave up 6 bases, with 13 bases separating them. The CDR3 spans 12 residues.